This T cell receptor beta chain emerged from a study of blood T cell repertoires in COVID-19. Clones were read by immunoSEQ multiplex PCR, and TCRdb kept only the in-frame ones, dropping some. The sample lists under 250,000 clones; around 80% were seen once. CDR1 and CDR2 (germline): LNHDA, SQIVND (reference sequence). This CDR3 region has 15 residues. Trimming stripped 4 bases from V and 3 bases from J, with 15 bases between. The sample was peripheral blood. The chain employs TRBV19 and TRBJ1-2; D gene ambiguous. This TCR was sampled from a man aged 35 to 55 with acute or convalescent COVID-19. The CDR3 region is CASSKSDGGYYGYTF. The CDR3 DNA follows: TGTGCCAGTAGTAAATCAGACGGAGGGTACTATGGCTACACCTTC.